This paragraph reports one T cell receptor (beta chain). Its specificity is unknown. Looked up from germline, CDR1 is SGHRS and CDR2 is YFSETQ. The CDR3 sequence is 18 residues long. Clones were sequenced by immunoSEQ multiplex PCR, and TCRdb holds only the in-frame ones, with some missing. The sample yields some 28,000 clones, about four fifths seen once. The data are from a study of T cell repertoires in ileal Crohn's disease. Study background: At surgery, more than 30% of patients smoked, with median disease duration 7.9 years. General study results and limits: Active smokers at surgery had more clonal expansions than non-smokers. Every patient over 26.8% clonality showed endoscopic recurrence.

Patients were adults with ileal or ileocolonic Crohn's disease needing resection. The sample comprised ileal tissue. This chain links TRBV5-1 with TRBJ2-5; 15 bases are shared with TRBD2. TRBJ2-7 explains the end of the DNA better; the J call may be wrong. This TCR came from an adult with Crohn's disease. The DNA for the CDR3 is TGCGCCAGCAGCTTGGGAGGGACTAGCGGGAGGATCCCCTACGAGCAGTACTTC. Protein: CASSLGGTSGRIPYEQYF.